A single sample gave rise to the 16 T cell receptor delta chains below, sequenced in a study of delta chain sequences of gamma delta T cells. TCRdb applied CATT to the 5' RACE reads for clone calling. The sample lists about 2,600 delta-chain clones; under 30% were seen once. The sequenced material came from either unsorted cells or a sorted T cell fraction (not recorded which). Receptors originate from a human donor in good health.

About this clone: TCRdb attributes to this sequence the protein of a much larger clone, which differs from the DNA translation at residue 7; a read error is likely, and the protein displayed is translated from the DNA. CDR3 in amino acids: CACDTVPGASGTDKLIF. The CDR3 bases are TGTGCCTGTGACACGGTACCGGGGGCCTCGGGCACCGATAAACTCATCTTT. The chain carries TRDV2 and TRDJ1, with a possible D match to TRDD3 (5 bases). The CDR3 is 17 amino acids. V was pared by 1 base and J by 1 base, with 18 bases between. Germline V lookup: CDR1 GEAIGNYY, CDR2 EKD.

In this sample, this clone turned up a few times. This chain connects TRDV2 to TRDJ1; 9 bases are a match to TRDD3. The J segment lost 3 bases and the V segment lost 0 bases, leaving 28 bases of the junction unmatched. The CDR3 extends over 23 amino acids. The germline CDR1 and CDR2 sequences are GEAIGNYY and EKD. For the CDR3, the DNA is TGTGCCTGTGACACCGTGGCGGATTCCAACCACCGTCTGTTGGGGGATAGACCCGATAAACTCATCTTT. Translation gives CACDTVADSNHRLLGDRPDKLIF.

This clone was picked up a small number of times. The V gene is uncalled and the J gene is TRDJ1; the table's D call, TRDD3, was not checked against the DNA. CDR3 length: 22 residues. Here the CDR3 DNA reads TGTTCAGTTCTTGGGGGCTCTTTTACTACGAACTGGGGGACCCCTGACACCGATAAACTCATCTTT. This gives the protein CSVLGGSFTTNWGTPDTDKLIF.

In the case of this clone: A far larger clone is off by one base, so a read error is likely. J is TRDJ3 and V is TRDV2; 7 bases are a match to TRDD3. Germline assignment: CDR1 GEAIGNYY and CDR2 EKD. With V trimmed by 2 bases and J by 3 bases, 12 bases remained unmatched. This CDR3 has 19 residues. CDR3 residues: CACDRLGDQALWDTRQMFF. The CDR3 nucleotides are TGTGCCTGTGACAGGTTGGGGGACCAAGCCCTCTGGGACACCCGACAGATGTTTTTC.

Remarks on this clone: A far larger clone is just one base off, so this is likely a read error. The chain combines TRDV2 with TRDJ3, with 7 bases fitting TRDD3. Germline CDR1 and CDR2: GEAIGNYY and EKD. CDR3 length equals 19 residues. This chain's CDR3 is CACDTFSGGLSWDPRQMFF. Written as DNA, the CDR3 is TGTGCCTGTGACACCTTCTCTGGGGGGTTATCCTGGGACCCCCGACAGATGTTTTTC.

This clone appeared a single time. A read error is the likely source, as a far larger clone sits one nucleotide away. The V gene is TRDV2, the J gene TRDJ1; 8 nucleotides align to TRDD3. V was clipped by 4 bases and J by 0 bases; unmatched bases: 21. The CDR3 loop spans 20 amino acids. Germline V lookup: CDR1 GEAIGNYY, CDR2 EKD. This CDR3 is CACDPVLGVTTLTYTDKLIF. Written as DNA, the CDR3 is TGTGCCTGTGATCCCGTACTGGGGGTTACTACCCTTACGTACACCGATAAACTCATCTTT.

The genes are TRDV2 and TRDJ1; D remains unclear. V was cut by 0 bases and J by 3 bases, with 10 bases left in between. This CDR3 comprises 14 residues. The germline V gene encodes CDR1 GEAIGNYY and CDR2 EKD. The DNA for the CDR3 is TGTGCCTGTGACACCATTAAGTACGCCGATAAACTCATCTTT. Translated, it gives CACDTIKYADKLIF.

To note about this clone: This DNA translates differently at residue 7 from the TCRdb protein, which is that of a much larger clone; a read error is likely, and the protein shown is the DNA's own translation. The V gene is uncalled and the J gene is TRDJ1. The CDR3 sequence is 10 residues long. The CDR3 here is CAWSTDNLIF. CDR3 sequence (DNA): TGTGCCTGGTCGACCGATAACCTCATCTTT.

On this clone: This sequence may be a read error, since a much larger clone differs from it by one base. The chain couples TRDV2 to TRDJ1; TRDD3 agrees at 7 bases. The length of the CDR3 is 18 residues. Germline V CDR1 and CDR2: GEAIGNYY, EKD. The V gene end was trimmed by 4 bases and the J gene end by 5 bases; junction bases not matched to a gene: 21. The chain's CDR3 is CACEGLRRLAGGNDKLIF. Written as DNA, the CDR3 is TGTGCCTGTGAGGGGCTACGACGCTTGGCTGGGGGGAATGATAAACTCATCTTT.

Comment on this clone: Since a much larger clone is just one base distant, this may be a read error. The genes are TRDV2 and TRDJ3; 9 bases agree with TRDD3. There are 19 residues in the CDR3. Germline V CDR1 and CDR2: GEAIGNYY, EKD. The CDR3 is CACDPVVGDNSCDTRQMFF. The CDR3 DNA reads TGTGCCTGTGACCCCGTAGTGGGGGATAACTCCTGTGACACCCGACAGATGTTTTTC.

This clone is a singleton in its sample. A much larger clone sits a single nucleotide away, making a read error possible. This chain joins TRDV2 and TRDJ3, with 10 bases identical to TRDD3. CDR3 length: 20 amino acids. Germline-derived CDR1 and CDR2 are GEAIGNYY and EKD. CDR3 sequence (DNA): TGTGCCTGTGACACCGCAGGGGGATACGAAAGCTCCTGGGACCCCCGACAGATGTTTTTC. It encodes CACDTAGGYESSWDPRQMFF.

The rearrangement joins TRDV2 to TRDJ1; 7 bases match TRDD3. The ends lost 1 base at V and 4 bases at J; junction bases unmatched: 26. Germline CDR1 and CDR2: GEAIGNYY and EKD. This CDR3 region has 21 residues. CDR3 DNA: TGTGCCTGTGACACGCTGGGGGCAGTCGACCCCGCGGAGAAGACTGTCGATAAACTCATCTTT. As protein: CACDTLGAVDPAEKTVDKLIF.

By sample share, this clone is medium-sized. CDR3 sequence (DNA): TGTGCCTGTGATCCGTTAGGAGGGTACACCGATAAACTCATCTTT. It codes for CACDPLGGYTDKLIF. V usage is TRDV2 and J usage is TRDJ1; unclear D gene. Germline V gives CDR1 GEAIGNYY, CDR2 EKD. V lost 4 bases and J lost 0, with 14 bases in between. The CDR3 covers 15 residues.

Judged by abundance, this clone is large. The chain employs TRDV2 and TRDJ1; D might be TRDD3 (5 bases). Trimming left V 4 bases short and J 0 bases short, with 11 bases between. Per the germline V gene, CDR1 is GEAIGNYY and CDR2 is EKD. CDR3 length: 14 residues. This chain's CDR3 is CACEALGYTDKLIF. The CDR3 region has the DNA TGTGCCTGTGAAGCCTTGGGGTACACCGATAAACTCATCTTT.

This clone was observed a single time. One junction end disagrees with the germline gene, perhaps due to a read error. This chain uses TRDV2 with TRDJ1; 12 bases match TRDD3. This CDR3 region has 17 residues. Germline V gene data show CDR1 as GEAIGNYY and CDR2 as EKD. The CDR3 spells CAWDTILGDTRTDKLIF. As DNA, the CDR3 is TGTGCCTGGGACACCATACTGGGGGATACTAGAACCGATAAACTCATCTTT.

This clone is judged medium-sized. A much larger clone differs from this one at a single base, so this may be a read error. The chain links TRDV2 to TRDJ1; TRDD3 might be the D (5 bases). Germline CDR1 GEAIGNYY, CDR2 EKD. This CDR3 region has 18 residues. V was shortened by 0 bases and J by 2 bases, with 21 bases between the two germline ends. The CDR3 sequence is CACDTVWDVFRGTDKLIF. The CDR3 region has the DNA TGTGCCTGTGACACCGTTTGGGATGTCTTTCGGGGGACCGATAAACTCATCTTT.